Reported below is one T cell receptor (beta chain). The antigen it recognizes is unknown. No base qualities exist here, and no much larger clone lies one base off it. This record comes from a study of blood T cells in healthy people across ages (dated by TCRdb to about 2015). For context, the study as a whole: In model experiments, template switching captured about one uniquely barcoded TCR beta cDNA molecule for every two T cells. To avoid experimental bias, donors of different ages were randomly spread across the sequencing lanes. The donors were split into four age groups: young (average about 16 years), middle-aged (roughly 40), aged (62) and long-lived (approximately 89). For two donors (one aged 18 to 30 and one aged 80 or older), the study analyzed two additional independent replicas of 1 million unique cDNA reads from the same blood draw. The study measured age-related changes in TCR beta repertoire diversity using deep sequencing normalized with unique cDNA molecular identifiers. What the work shows at the level of the full study, not this receptor alone: Bulk unsorted PBMC profiling prevented conclusive comparison of naive and antigen-experienced compartments. Compared with the aged group, the long-lived group had more naive CD4+ T cells, fewer expanded clones and increased TCR diversity, suggesting age selection. Estimates of total diversity from one million sequenced T cells were regarded as lower bounds and underestimates. Observed TCR beta diversity per million T cells fell roughly linearly with age, and a significant reduction was already apparent by age about 36. The percentage of naive T cells measured by flow cytometry correlated strongly with observed TCR beta diversity. Because donor CMV infection status was unknown, age-related changes in expanded clonotypes were potentially confounded.

From the germline V gene (reference sequence), CDR1 is DFQATT and CDR2 is SNEGSKA. The junction carries 16 bases between V and J, which are trimmed by 7 bases and 1 base respectively. The CDR3 contains 14 residues, cysteine and phenylalanine counted. The CDR3 DNA has 42 bases and is translated from base 1. The library came from 5' RACE. Sequencing took place on an Illumina HiSeq 2500. A second PCR of roughly 7 to 11 cycles was performed with a sample-barcoded 5' primer and a J-beta primer mix. A unique molecular identifier was introduced onto each TCR beta cDNA molecule by a template-switch 5' adaptor carrying 12 random nucleotides. At least 2.5 million CDR3-containing paired-end reads were obtained from each sample. All of the RNA was converted into first-strand cDNA using the Mint cDNA synthesis kit, with a TRBC-specific oligonucleotide serving as the primer. After uracil-DNA glycosylase treatment, a first 18-cycle PCR used universal primers M1SS and BC2_uni_R on all cDNA. On the study's bioinformatics: Normalization of each sample was performed by random selection of 1 million high-quality reads, each carrying a distinct molecular identifier. Instead of being binned into consensus sequences, reads with shared molecular identifiers were discarded. MiTCR, set to a Q25 quality threshold and the strictest error-elimination algorithm, was used for CDR3 identification, clonotype clustering and error correction. A nonparametric unseen species model with Euler transformation was used to estimate a lower bound on total TCR beta diversity. TCRdb took the public reads, trimmed them with fastp at Q25, ran MiXCR for clone calling and kept in-frame beta chains. Every distinct CDR3 protein forms one entry, paired with its most common genes and DNA. These V and J calls originate from TCRdb's pipeline instead of the authors' own analysis. This sample has about a million distinct CDR3 sequences in its table, and roughly two fifths of those were observed once. Roughly 13% of the sample lies in the top ten.

The roughly 39 donors, aged roughly 6 to 90 years, were systemically healthy Caucasian individuals from Russia. Approximately 9 milliliters of peripheral blood were collected from each donor into EDTA-treated Vacutainer tubes. PBMCs were isolated by Ficoll-Paque density-gradient centrifugation, with at least 6 million obtained per sample. Total RNA was extracted from PBMCs with Trizol reagent, with at least 6 micrograms obtained per sample. Naive CD45RAhigh/CD27high T cell percentages were measured by flow cytometry on a PBMC aliquot from every donor. Sequencing was done on a sample of blood. The source of this sequence is a man aged 18-30 years in good health. The chain is assembled from TRBV20-1 and TRBJ1-2, and the D gene may be TRBD1, 6 bases matching. The CDR3 reads CSDSGGQINYGYTF. The DNA sequence follows: TGCAGTGATAGCGGGGGGCAGATTAACTATGGCTACACCTTC.